The subject of this entry is one TCR beta chain. Some clones are missing from TCRdb's copy, which holds only in-frame ones; the method was immunoSEQ multiplex PCR. The table lists roughly 300,000 clones, over 75% of them singletons. This record belongs to a study of blood T cell repertoires in COVID-19. What was sequenced was PBMCs or T cells enriched from blood (not recorded which). This TCR was sampled from a woman in her twenties or thirties who had recovered from COVID-19.

DNA of the CDR3: TGCGCCAGCAGTGAAGCCGGGGGGGGAGAGACCCAGTACTTC. It yields the protein CASSEAGGGETQYF. The chain employs TRBV10-2 and TRBJ2-5; 8 nucleotides agree with TRBD2. The CDR3 has 14 amino acids. V trimming: 3 bases; J trimming: 4 bases; junction bases outside the gene matches: 4. Germline V gene sequence: CDR1 WSHSY, CDR2 SAAADI.